This T cell receptor (beta chain) appears in the sequencing data of a study of blood T cell repertoires in COVID-19. Study in general: T cells, B-cell-depleted T cells, or PBMCs provided the cDNA or gDNA that served as material.

How the authors handled the data: Nucleated cell number was recorded as an estimate derived from reference gene primer amplification. Using immunoSEQ multiplex PCR, the repertoire was profiled, and TCRdb retains in-frame clones only, with some absent. D and trimming come from the DNA, and the V and J calls and clone size come from that table. The top ten clones hold around 0.64% of a sample with more than 450,000 clones, about nine tenths of them seen once. Trimming removed 4 bases at V and 5 bases at J, with 11 bases between. The CDR3 is made up of 13 amino acids. Germline lookup yields CDR1 SGHAT and CDR2 FQNNGV.

The sequenced sample consisted of PBMCs or T cells enriched from blood (not recorded which). The sequence came from a woman in her late teens or twenties who had recovered from COVID-19. V usage is TRBV11-2 and J usage is TRBJ1-2; the D is unclear. DNA of the CDR3: TGTGCCAGCAGCTCAGTTCCCCTGTATGGCTACACCTTC. This codes for CASSSVPLYGYTF.